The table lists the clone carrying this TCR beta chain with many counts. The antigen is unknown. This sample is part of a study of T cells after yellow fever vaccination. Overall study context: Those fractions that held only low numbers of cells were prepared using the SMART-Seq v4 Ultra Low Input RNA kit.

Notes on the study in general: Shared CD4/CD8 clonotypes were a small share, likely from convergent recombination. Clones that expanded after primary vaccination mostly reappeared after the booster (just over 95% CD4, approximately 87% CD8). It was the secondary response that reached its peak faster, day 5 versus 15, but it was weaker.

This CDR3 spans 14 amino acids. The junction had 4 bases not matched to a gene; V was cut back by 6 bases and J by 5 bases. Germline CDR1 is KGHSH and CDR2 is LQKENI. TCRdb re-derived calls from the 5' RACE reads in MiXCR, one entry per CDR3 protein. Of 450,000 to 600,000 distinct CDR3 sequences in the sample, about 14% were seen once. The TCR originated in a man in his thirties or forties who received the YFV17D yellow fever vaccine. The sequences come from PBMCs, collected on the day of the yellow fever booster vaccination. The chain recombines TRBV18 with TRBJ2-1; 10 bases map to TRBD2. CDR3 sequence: CASSVLAGDNEQFF. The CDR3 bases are TGTGCCAGCTCGGTTCTAGCGGGAGACAATGAGCAGTTCTTC.